The 10 T cell receptor beta chains listed next were all sequenced from one sample in a study of shared clonotypes between healthy human individuals. Produced via immunoSEQ multiplex PCR; TCRdb's table is partial and in-frame only. Among around 550,000 clones listed, almost 97% were seen once. Sequencing used naive CD4+ T cells sorted from blood. The subset was: CD45RA+ positively selected. The receptors were gathered from a woman aged 25 to 45 in good health.

The chain has TRBV30 and TRBJ1-2; 12 nucleotides line up with TRBD1. The germline gives CDR1 GTSNPN, CDR2 SVGIG (reference sequence). The J segment lost 8 bases and the V segment lost 2 bases, leaving 9 bases of the junction unmatched. There are 15 residues in the CDR3. The CDR3 coding sequence is TGTGCCTGGAGTCCAGCGCCGGGACAGGGGGCAGGCTACACCTTC. Translated, it gives CAWSPAPGQGAGYTF.

This rearrangement joins TRBV27 to TRBJ1-5; D is unclear. Germline CDR1 is MNHEY and CDR2 is SMNVEV (reference sequence). The CDR3 runs to 13 residues. V shed 2 bases and J shed 4 bases, with 6 bases lying between them. The CDR3 DNA reads as TGTGCCAGCAGTTTAAAAGGGAATCAGCCCCAGCATTTT. This codes for CASSLKGNQPQHF.

This clone was seen a single time. The rearrangement uses TRBV5-1 and TRBJ1-2; D might be TRBD1 (5 bases). Trimming removed 1 base at V and 8 bases at J, with 9 bases between. The CDR3 spans 12 residues. The V gene's germline CDR1 is SGHRS and CDR2 YFSETQ. The CDR3 reads CASSLPGDGYTF. The CDR3 region has the DNA TGCGCCAGCAGCTTGCCGGGGGACGGCTACACCTTC.

The CDR3 bases are TGTGCCAGCAGTACGAGACACGTTCAAGAGACCCAGTACTTC. This codes for CASSTRHVQETQYF. The rearrangement links TRBV28 to TRBJ2-5; no reliable D call. V dropped 5 bases and J dropped 2 bases, with 12 bases sitting between them. Germline CDR1 MDHEN, CDR2 SYDVKM. This CDR3 is built from 14 residues.

The CDR3 coding sequence is TGTGCCAGCACTAATGGAGCAAATTCACCCCTCCACTTT. Translation: CASTNGANSPLHF. The chain uses TRBV28 and TRBJ1-6, with unresolved D. This CDR3 spans 13 amino acids. V lost 7 bases to trimming and J lost 7 bases, with 11 bases between them. CDR1 and CDR2 (germline): MDHEN, SYDVKM.

In this sample, this clone turned up once. The chain uses TRBV11-2 and TRBJ2-7; D not resolved. This CDR3 spans 14 amino acids. Per germline, CDR1 SGHAT and CDR2 FQNNGV. Deletions cut 3 bases from V and 2 bases from J, with 11 bases between. The chain's CDR3 is CASSFTSLAYEQYF. As DNA, the CDR3 is TGTGCCAGCAGCTTTACTTCGCTAGCCTACGAGCAGTACTTC.

The chain has TRBV18 and TRBJ2-5; 10 bases are a match to TRBD2. There are 15 residues in the CDR3. After removal of 4 bases from V and 2 bases from J, the junction contained 4 bases not matched to a gene. Per the germline V gene, CDR1 is KGHSH and CDR2 is LQKENI. CDR3 residues: CASSRRTSGQETQYF. The CDR3 DNA follows: TGTGCCAGCTCACGGCGGACTAGCGGACAAGAGACCCAGTACTTC.

The rearrangement links TRBV28 to TRBJ2-3; D gene unclear. Germline V gene sequence: CDR1 MDHEN, CDR2 SYDVKM. The V end lost 2 bases, the J end lost 0 bases, and 9 bases lay between the germline ends. The CDR3 has 15 amino acids. CDR3 DNA sequence: TGTGCCAGCAGTTTACATTCAAAGAGCACAGATACGCAGTATTTT. This codes for CASSLHSKSTDTQYF. Supplemented by reference TRBV28 and TRBJ2-3, the full variable domain reads DVKVTQSSRYLVKRTGEKVFLECVQDMDHENMFWYRQDPGLGLRLIYFSYDVKMKEKGDIPEGYSVSREKKERFSLILESASTNQTSMYLCASSLHSKSTDTQYFGPGTRLTVL.

The chain has TRBV20-1 and TRBJ2-7; D unresolved. V was clipped by 7 bases and J by 6 bases, with 13 bases between them. The CDR3 is 11 amino acids. The germline V gene has CDR1 DFQATT and CDR2 SNEGSKA (reference sequence). CDR3 region: CSELVMGEQYF. CDR3 nucleotide sequence: TGCAGTGAGCTAGTCATGGGCGAGCAGTACTTC.

This rearrangement joins TRBV7-9 to TRBJ2-4; D uncertain. The V gene lost 9 bases and the J gene lost 2 bases, with 17 bases spanning the gap. Germline CDR1 SEHNR, CDR2 FQNEAQ (reference sequence). This CDR3 has 15 residues. The CDR3 DNA sequence: TGTGCCAGTACCCACGGTATGGGGACCAAAAACATTCAGTACTTC. As protein: CASTHGMGTKNIQYF.